The 15 T cell receptor beta chains below all came from one sample that was sequenced in a study of cytomegalovirus exposure and HLA in healthy donors. Use of 60 Vbeta and 13 Jbeta primers characterized the PCR. Using immunoSEQ multiplex PCR, the repertoire was profiled, and TCRdb retains in-frame clones only, with some absent. This sample has roughly 130,000 clones, with approximately 61% found just once. The sequenced sample was PBMCs. The origin of the receptors is a young man in good health and CMV-seropositive.

This clone was seen only once. The chain employs TRBV28 and TRBJ2-1; 12 bases align to TRBD2. Germline CDR1 is MDHEN and CDR2 is SYDVKM. The CDR3 length is 15 residues. V shed 10 bases, J shed 6 bases, and the junction held 10 bases outside the gene matches. CDR3: CATRGTSGSSNEQFF. CDR3 in DNA: TGTGCCACGAGGGGGACTAGCGGGTCGAGCAATGAGCAGTTCTTC.

The chain employs TRBV7-9 and TRBJ2-5; 7 nucleotides line up with TRBD1. V trimming: 1 base; J trimming: 3 bases; junction bases outside the gene matches: 2. This CDR3 region has 14 residues. The germline gives CDR1 SEHNR, CDR2 FQNEAQ (reference sequence). The DNA of the CDR3 is TGTGCCAGCAGCTTAGGACAGGGAGAAGAGACCCAGTACTTC. Its translation is CASSLGQGEETQYF.

The chain couples TRBV2 to TRBJ2-7, with D perhaps matching TRBD2 (5 bases). V was shortened by 6 bases and J by 2 bases, with 8 bases between the two germline ends. There are 12 residues in the CDR3. Germline CDR1 SNHLY, CDR2 FYNNEI. The CDR3 loop reads CASREEAYEQYF. For the CDR3, the DNA is TGTGCCAGCAGGGAGGAGGCCTACGAGCAGTACTTC.

The V and J genes are TRBV7-4 and TRBJ2-7; 11 bases line up with TRBD2. Germline V CDR1 and CDR2: SGHVT, SQSDAQ. The CDR3 sequence is 15 residues long. Trimming removed 5 bases from V and 0 bases from J; junction bases left unmatched: 3. DNA of the CDR3: TGTGCCAGCAGCACCACTAGCGGGAGCTCCTACGAGCAGTACTTC. Its translation: CASSTTSGSSYEQYF.

V is TRBV5-6 and J is TRBJ2-5; TRBD2 agrees at 8 bases. Germline values: CDR1 SGHDT, CDR2 YYEEEE. V shed 0 bases and J 7 bases; nucleotides not matched to a gene: 14. The CDR3 totals 17 residues. CDR3 residues: CASSLGGLGDFRLTQYF. The CDR3 coding sequence is TGTGCCAGCAGCTTGGGGGGACTAGGGGATTTTAGATTGACCCAGTACTTC.

The chain uses TRBV6-6 and TRBJ2-1, with 7 bases aligning to TRBD2. Germline CDR1 MNHNY, CDR2 SVGAGI (reference sequence). The CDR3 totals 16 residues. V shed 1 base, J shed 0 bases, and the junction held 3 bases outside the gene matches. This CDR3 reads CASSYWDYHSYNEQFF. The CDR3 nucleotides read TGTGCCAGCAGTTACTGGGACTACCACTCCTACAATGAGCAGTTCTTC.

This clone came up once. The CDR3 DNA reads as TGTGCCACCCTTCGAGGCTATGGCTACACCTTC. Amino acids: CATLRGYGYTF. V usage is TRBV19 and J usage is TRBJ1-2; D not resolved. Looked up from germline, CDR1 is LNHDA and CDR2 is SQIVND (reference sequence). This CDR3 contains 11 residues. Trimming removed 10 bases at V and 4 bases at J, with 10 bases between.

Concerning this clone itself: The conserved final phenylalanine or tryptophan is absent from the CDR3, which likely points to a read error. The V and J genes are TRBV7-2 and TRBJ2-7, with 8 nucleotides matching TRBD1. The germline gives CDR1 SGHTA, CDR2 FQGNSA. The CDR3 is 14 residues long. The junction had 8 bases not matched to a gene; V was cut back by 7 bases and J by 3 bases. The CDR3 region is CASNQQGGDYEQYL. The CDR3 nucleotides are TGTGCCAGCAACCAACAGGGGGGTGACTACGAGCAGTACCTC.

This chain links TRBV28 with TRBJ2-7; 7 nucleotides match TRBD1. V dropped 9 bases and J dropped 1; count of bases not matched to a gene: 12. CDR3 length: 15 residues. The V gene's germline CDR1 is MDHEN and CDR2 SYDVKM. The CDR3 DNA reads as TGTGCCAGACCTACCGACAGGGCCCCTTCCTACGAGCAGTACTTC. Residues: CARPTDRAPSYEQYF.

The genes are TRBV2 and TRBJ1-1; D unresolved. Germline V gives CDR1 SNHLY, CDR2 FYNNEI. This CDR3 has 11 amino acids. V lost 7 bases and J lost 6, with 9 bases in between. CDR3 in DNA: TGTGCCAGCACTCTACGCGCTGAAGCTTTCTTT. Its protein is CASTLRAEAFF.

This clone has a single count. The chain carries TRBV2 and TRBJ1-2; D not resolved. In germline, CDR1 is SNHLY, CDR2 FYNNEI. Trimming left V 9 bases short and J 0 bases short, with 11 bases between. This CDR3 spans 13 amino acids. CDR3 DNA sequence: TGTGCCAGTCACGAGGAAGCTAACTATGGCTACACCTTC. Residues: CASHEEANYGYTF.

This clone has only a few counts. This CDR3 reads CASSLGGMGEETQYF. The CDR3 DNA reads TGTGCCAGCAGCTTGGGAGGGATGGGGGAAGAGACCCAGTACTTC. The V and J genes are TRBV11-3 and TRBJ2-5; 7 nucleotides match TRBD2. Germline-derived CDR1 and CDR2 are SGHNT and YENEEA. Trimming at V came to 3 bases and at J to 3 bases, leaving 7 bases not matched to a gene. The CDR3 is 15 amino acids.

This clone was picked up a small number of times. The rearrangement joins TRBV5-1 to TRBJ1-4; TRBD1 might be the D (6 bases). V was clipped by 1 base and J by 7 bases, with 14 bases between them. Germline assignment: CDR1 SGHRS and CDR2 YFSETQ. The CDR3 is made up of 15 amino acids. The CDR3 DNA is TGCGCCAGCAGCTTGTCGAAGGGGGAAACTGAAAAACTGTTTTTT. Its protein product is CASSLSKGETEKLFF.

The rearrangement links TRBV6-5 to TRBJ2-5, with TRBD1 matching 7 bases. The J call may not be correct, given that the DNA end is closer to TRBJ2-7. Germline V gene sequence: CDR1 MNHEY, CDR2 SVGAGI. The CDR3 contains 14 residues. The CDR3 region has the DNA TGTGCCAGCAGGACAGGGTGGATGGCCTACGAGCAGTACTTC. This gives the protein CASRTGWMAYEQYF.

This sequence joins TRBV2 and TRBJ2-5, with 7 bases that match TRBD1. Germline V gives CDR1 SNHLY, CDR2 FYNNEI. This CDR3 region has 13 residues. Trimming took 9 bases from V and 4 from J; bases not matched to a gene: 8. The CDR3 spells CASKTGFGETQYF. The CDR3 DNA is TGTGCCAGTAAGACAGGGTTCGGAGAGACCCAGTACTTC.